This T cell receptor beta chain was found in a study of T cells after yellow fever vaccination. Study-level results: Any FACS-sorted repertoire could hold abundant clonotypes that contaminate it from the bulk population. Post-booster reappearance was seen for most primary-vaccination clones (about 95% CD4, 88% CD8).

This clonotype appeared many times. What it binds is unknown. TCRdb re-derived calls from the 5' RACE reads in MiXCR, one entry per CDR3 protein. The table includes a few hundred thousand distinct CDR3 sequences, around 9.3% detected once. The source material was CD4+ T cells sorted from PBMCs, sampled 5 days after the yellow fever booster vaccination. The origin of this receptor is a man younger than 35 who received the YFV17D yellow fever vaccine.

In DNA, the CDR3 is TGTGCCAGCAGCTTAGAACTAGCGGGCACAGATACGCAGTATTTT. Its protein product is CASSLELAGTDTQYF. The chain employs TRBV7-2 and TRBJ2-3, with 8 positions matching TRBD2. CDR3 length equals 15 residues. CDR1 is SGHTA, CDR2 FQGNSA, per germline. After removal of 1 base from V and 1 base from J, the junction contained 1 base not matched to a gene.